These T cell receptor beta chains were read from a single sample in a study of preoperative IRX-2 immunotherapy in early breast cancer. Measured with immunoSEQ multiplex PCR; TCRdb has only the in-frame clones, and not every one. The profile covers 75,000 to 100,000 clones, with 86% appearing a single time and roughly 2% taken by the ten largest. Here the sequenced sample was tumor tissue, taken after IRX-2 immunotherapy. Source of these receptors: a human donor with breast cancer. CDR3s include the opening cysteine and the closing phenylalanine or tryptophan. The D gene is left open where the match is weak. The size of a clone is reported for some rows only, either as once, few or many, or as a class for expanded clones.

V	J	D	length	size	DNA	CDR3
TRBV5-1	TRBJ1-3	-	14	-	TGCGCCAGCAGCGCATCCACTGCTGGAAACACCATATATTTT	CASSASTAGNTIYF
TRBV28	TRBJ2-4	-	16	-	TGTGCCAGCAGTTTAGCAGGCTCTATAGCCAAAAACATTCAGTACTTC	CASSLAGSIAKNIQYF
TRBV18	TRBJ1-5	-	14	-	TGTGCCAGCTCACCAGGGCAGGGGTATCAGCCCCAGCATTTT	CASSPGQGYQPQHF
TRBV7-4	TRBJ2-1	TRBD2	13	-	TGTGCCAGCAGTAAGCGGGAGGGCAATGAGCAGTTCTTC	CASSKREGNEQFF
TRBV12-5	TRBJ2-5	TRBD2	18	-	TGTGCTAGTGGTCTCGGGACTAGCGGGAGCTCATCCCCAGAGACCCAGTACTTC	CASGLGTSGSSSPETQYF
TRBV28	TRBJ2-3	-	12	once	TGTGCCAGCAGTTTATTACGCGATACGCAGTATTTT	CASSLLRDTQYF
TRBV30	TRBJ2-2	TRBD2	18	-	TGTGCCAGACGTTTCGGACTAGCGGGAGTACCGGACACCGGGGAGCTGTTTTTT	CARRFGLAGVPDTGELFF
TRBV6-8	TRBJ1-1	TRBD1	15	-	TGTGCCAGCAGTCGACAGGGATTGGGGAACACTGAAGCTTTCTTT	CASSRQGLGNTEAFF
TRBV6-4	TRBJ1-1	-	14	-	TGTGCCATCAGTGATAAAGGCCCCTCACCCGAAGCTTTCTTT	CAISDKGPSPEAFF
TRBV11-3	TRBJ1-2	-	15	once	TGTGCCAGCAGCCAGACGGCAGGGCAGGGCTATGGCTACACCTTC	CASSQTAGQGYGYTF
TRBV30	TRBJ1-5	TRBD1	15	-	TGTGCCTGGAGTCTGGGGACAGTTAGCAATCAGCCCCAGCATTTT	CAWSLGTVSNQPQHF
TRBV16	TRBJ2-7	-	12	-	TGTGCTAGCGCTGGAGTGGGTGGCGAGCAGTACTTC	CASAGVGGEQYF
TRBV5-1	TRBJ2-2	-	14	-	TGCGCCACTCAAAAAGGGATGGACACCGGGGAGCTGTTTTTT	CATQKGMDTGELFF
TRBV10-3	TRBJ2-2	TRBD1	19	-	TGTGCCATCAGTGAGGTCTTGGGAGGGACAGGGACGAACACCGGGGAGCTGTTTTTT	CAISEVLGGTGTNTGELFF
TRBV19	TRBJ1-1	-	12	-	TGTGCCAGTAGTCTTAGGACCACTGAAGCTTTCTTT	CASSLRTTEAFF
TRBV15	TRBJ2-1	TRBD2	17	-	TGTGCCACCAGCAGGGAACTAGCGGGGGGCTCCTACAATGAGCAGTTCTTC	CATSRELAGGSYNEQFF
TRBV5-1	TRBJ1-1	TRBD1	14	once	TGCGCCAGCAGCTTGGGGACAGGGGGCACTGAAGCTTTCTTT	CASSLGTGGTEAFF
TRBV19	TRBJ2-7	TRBD1	14	-	TGTGCCAGTGGTCCGACAGGGGGATCCTACGAGCAGTACTTC	CASGPTGGSYEQYF
TRBV30	TRBJ1-2	-	14	-	TGTGCCTGGAGTAGGACGTACGAGAACTATGGCTACACCTTC	CAWSRTYENYGYTF
TRBV5-1	TRBJ2-7	TRBD2	17	-	TGCGCCAGCAGCTTGGTTGGTCTAGCGGAAGCCCCTAGCGAGCAGTACTTC	CASSLVGLAEAPSEQYF
TRBV11-3	TRBJ2-7	-	15	-	TGTGCCAGCAGCCGTCTCCAGGGGAGCGGCTACGAGCAGTACTTC	CASSRLQGSGYEQYF
TRBV29-1	TRBJ1-2	-	17	once	TGCAGCGTTGAAGGTAGAGGTTCCTCGCGAGCTAACTATGGCTACACCTTC	CSVEGRGSSRANYGYTF
TRBV7-2	TRBJ1-2	TRBD1	13	once	TGTGCCACCCGACAGGGTATGGGCTATGGCTACACCTTC	CATRQGMGYGYTF
TRBV6-7	TRBJ2-1	-	16	-	TGTGCCAGCAGTCTTTACGGGGGTAGGACCTACAATGAGCAGTTCTTC	CASSLYGGRTYNEQFF
TRBV25-1	TRBJ2-7	-	16	-	TGTGCCAGCAGTGAATTGAAGTGGCAGGGTTCCTACGAGCAGTACTTC	CASSELKWQGSYEQYF
TRBV6-8	TRBJ2-6	TRBD1	23	medium-sized	TGTGCCAGCAGCGCCCACGAATTCGGTTACCCGGGACAGGGGTCTTCTGGGGCCAACGTCCTGACTTTC	CASSAHEFGYPGQGSSGANVLTF
TRBV6-8	TRBJ2-1	TRBD2	15	-	TGTGCCAGCAGTTCGTCGGGGGGAGTTCACAATGAGCAGTTCTTC	CASSSSGGVHNEQFF
TRBV7-1	TRBJ1-5	TRBD1	16	-	TGTGCCAGCAGCTTAGGGACAGGGAATAGCAATCAGCCCCAGCATTTT	CASSLGTGNSNQPQHF
TRBV10-1	TRBJ2-1	TRBD2	16	-	TGCGCCAGCAGTGAGGACGAGTTAGCGGGAGTCAATGAGCAGTTCTTC	CASSEDELAGVNEQFF
TRBV4-3	TRBJ1-4	TRBD1	16	-	TGCGCCAGCAGCCGCGGAAACAGGGGCACTAATGAAAAACTGTTTTTT	CASSRGNRGTNEKLFF
TRBV19	TRBJ2-1	-	13	-	TGTGCCAGTAACCAGGCGGGGTACAATGAGCAGTTCTTC	CASNQAGYNEQFF
TRBV19	TRBJ1-4	-	13	-	TGTGCCAGTAACGAGGCACCTAATGAAAAACTGTTTTTT	CASNEAPNEKLFF
TRBV5-1	TRBJ2-7	TRBD1	15	-	TGCGCCAGCAGCTTAAACCCAGGGGGTCCCTACGAGCAGTACTTC	CASSLNPGGPYEQYF
TRBV6-4	TRBJ2-5	-	11	-	TGTGCCAGCAGTAACCAAGAGACCCAGTACTTC	CASSNQETQYF
TRBV19	TRBJ1-1	-	12	-	TGTGCCAGCCATGGACAGCACACTGAAGCTTTCTTT	CASHGQHTEAFF